The next 27 T cell receptor beta chains were all read from a single sample in a study of blood T cell repertoires in COVID-19. Produced via immunoSEQ multiplex PCR; TCRdb's table is partial and in-frame only. The top ten hold around a sixth of the sample, which has fewer than 45,000 clones, 91% seen once. The sequenced sample was peripheral blood. The receptors originated from a woman in her 30s in a cohort sampled during active COVID-19.

The chain recombines TRBV16 with TRBJ1-2; the match to TRBD1 covers 8 bases. Germline V gene lookup returns CDR1 KGHSY and CDR2 FQNENV. CDR3 length: 16 amino acids. J lost 0 bases, V lost 5 bases, and 8 bases had no gene match. CDR3 protein: CASSALTGGANYGYTF. The DNA for the CDR3 is TGTGCCAGCAGCGCCCTTACAGGGGGAGCTAACTATGGCTACACCTTC.

This chain uses TRBV5-6 with TRBJ1-2; 7 bases align to TRBD1. Germline V gene lookup returns CDR1 SGHDT and CDR2 YYEEEE. With V trimmed by 3 bases and J by 1 base, 6 bases remained unmatched. The CDR3 length is 15 residues. The CDR3 DNA sequence: TGTGCCAGCAGCTGGGACAGCGGATATAACTATGGCTACACCTTC. It yields the protein CASSWDSGYNYGYTF.

The chain joins TRBV11-2 to TRBJ2-7; TRBD1 might be the D (6 bases). The CDR3 contains 15 residues. V was shortened by 1 base and J by 0 bases, with 10 bases between the two germline ends. Per germline, CDR1 SGHAT and CDR2 FQNNGV. DNA of the CDR3: TGTGCCAGCAGCTTAGCAGGGGCGAACTCCTACGAGCAGTACTTC. Its protein is CASSLAGANSYEQYF.

The V call is TRBV6-5, the J call TRBJ1-2; no firm D call. The CDR3 spans 14 residues. The ends were cut back, 6 bases at V and 7 bases at J, with 18 bases in the middle. Germline V gives CDR1 MNHEY, CDR2 SVGAGI. The DNA of the CDR3 is TGTGCCAGCAGGCCGCCGGGAAGAGGGATTGGCTACACCTTC. This sequence encodes CASRPPGRGIGYTF.

The chain links TRBV7-2 to TRBJ1-2, with TRBD1 matching 9 bases. The V segment lost 5 bases and the J segment 5 bases; nucleotides outside the gene matches: 18. The germline gives CDR1 SGHTA, CDR2 FQGNSA. There are 18 residues in the CDR3. CDR3 bases: TGTGCCAGCAGCCTTGGCGGGACAGGGCCTCAGATCATTTATGGCTACACCTTC. This sequence encodes CASSLGGTGPQIIYGYTF.

The CDR3 reads CASSLGTGYYEQYF. CDR3 bases: TGTGCCAGCAGCTTGGGGACAGGCTACTACGAGCAGTACTTC. The chain links TRBV5-6 to TRBJ2-7, with 7 bases aligning to TRBD1. The CDR3 consists of 14 residues. From germline, CDR1 is SGHDT and CDR2 YYEEEE. The trim removed 0 bases at V and 3 bases at J, leaving 3 bases unmatched. Full variable domain (missing parts from reference TRBV5-6 and TRBJ2-7): DAGVTQSPTHLIKTRGQQVTLRCSPKSGHDTVSWYQQALGQGPQFIFQYYEEEERQRGNFPDRFSGHQFPNYSSELNVNALLLGDSALYLCASSLGTGYYEQYFGPGTRLTVT.

V gene TRBV6-5 combines with J gene TRBJ2-1; 7 bases are shared with TRBD2. V gave up 7 bases and J gave up 0 bases; unmatched junction bases: 6. The CDR3 contains 15 residues. CDR1 and CDR2 from the germline V gene are MNHEY and SVGAGI. DNA for the CDR3: TGTGCCAGCAAGGCGGGAGAGGCCTCCTACAATGAGCAGTTCTTC. Amino acids: CASKAGEASYNEQFF.

The rearrangement uses TRBV2 and TRBJ2-5, with TRBD1 as a possible D gene (5 bases). Looked up from germline, CDR1 is SNHLY and CDR2 is FYNNEI. The V end was cut by 10 bases, the J end by 1 base, with 13 bases between. CDR3 length: 13 amino acids. The CDR3 DNA follows: TGTGCCATCAACCAGGGATCCCAAGAGACCCAGTACTTC. Protein: CAINQGSQETQYF.

The chain uses TRBV6-5 and TRBJ1-5; 8 bases line up with TRBD1. Germline V gene lookup returns CDR1 MNHEY and CDR2 SVGAGI. The CDR3 contains 15 residues. The V gene end was trimmed by 6 bases and the J gene end by 2 bases; junction bases not matched to a gene: 6. CDR3 nucleotide sequence: TGTGCCAGCAGGCCCGACAGGGGCGGCAATCAGCCCCAGCATTTT. Translation: CASRPDRGGNQPQHF.

V gene TRBV7-9 combines with J gene TRBJ2-1, with 7 bases aligning to TRBD1. CDR3 length: 17 amino acids. The germline V gene has CDR1 SEHNR and CDR2 FQNEAQ (reference sequence). V was pared by 5 bases and J by 0 bases, with 10 bases of the junction left unmatched. The CDR3 protein is CASSLRQGSSSYNEQFF. CDR3 nucleotide sequence: TGTGCCAGCAGCCTCCGACAGGGATCAAGCTCCTACAATGAGCAGTTCTTC.

The CDR3 sequence: CASSIRDFETGELFF. In nucleotides, the CDR3 is TGTGCCAGCAGCATTCGGGACTTTGAAACCGGGGAGCTGTTTTTT. This chain connects TRBV21-1 to TRBJ2-2; whether TRBD2, the table's D call, matches the DNA was not checked. TRBV21-1 is termed a pseudogene. This CDR3 has 15 residues.

CDR3 amino acids: CASSLTGVDTEAFF. The CDR3 DNA is TGTGCCAGCAGCTTAACAGGGGTTGACACTGAAGCTTTCTTT. The chain links TRBV7-3 to TRBJ1-1; possibly TRBD1 for D (5 bases). This CDR3 region has 14 residues. V lost 0 bases and J 3 bases, leaving 8 bases between the germline ends. Germline V gives CDR1 SGHTA, CDR2 FQGTGA.

This chain uses TRBV6-1 with TRBJ2-7; D gene unclear. V was clipped by 3 bases and J by 1 base, with 7 bases between them. The CDR3 runs 13 residues. The V gene's germline CDR1 is MNHNS and CDR2 SASEGT. For the CDR3, the DNA is TGTGCCAGCAGTGAGGCACCATCCTACGAGCAGTACTTC. Translated, it gives CASSEAPSYEQYF.

This chain links TRBV30 with TRBJ2-1, with D perhaps TRBD2 (5 bases). CDR3 length: 17 residues. Per the germline V gene, CDR1 is GTSNPN and CDR2 is SVGIG (reference sequence). Trimming removed 0 bases from V and 3 bases from J, with 18 bases in between. CDR3 in DNA: TGTGCCTGGAGTGTACGTGGCGGGTCGTCCCTCTACAATGAGCAGTTCTTC. Protein sequence: CAWSVRGGSSLYNEQFF.

The chain recombines TRBV3-1 (or the pseudogene TRBV3-2) with TRBJ1-1; 7 nucleotides align to TRBD1. V lost 4 bases, J lost 4 bases, and 6 bases stayed unmatched. Germline CDR1 is LGHDT and CDR2 is YNNKEL (reference sequence). The CDR3 sequence is 14 residues long. CDR3 coding DNA: TGTGCCAGCAGCCCATACAGGGGCCCCACTGAAGCTTTCTTT. Translation: CASSPYRGPTEAFF.

J is TRBJ1-5 and V is TRBV6-2 or TRBV6-3; 9 positions match TRBD1. Germline-derived CDR1 and CDR2 are MNHEY and SVGEGT. V shed 6 bases, J shed 5 bases, and the junction held 8 bases outside the gene matches. The CDR3 length is 15 residues. CDR3 DNA sequence: TGTGCCAGCAGCGGTACAGGGGGCTCGTATCAGCCCCAGCATTTT. Translated, it gives CASSGTGGSYQPQHF.

The chain links TRBV6-2 or TRBV6-3 to TRBJ1-5; 8 positions agree with TRBD1. The CDR3 is 14 amino acids. The junction had 3 bases not matched to a gene; V was cut back by 4 bases and J by 4 bases. CDR1 and CDR2 (germline): MNHEY, SVGEGT. CDR3 sequence: CASSWTGWNQPQHF. In DNA form, the CDR3 reads TGTGCCAGCAGTTGGACAGGGTGGAATCAGCCCCAGCATTTT.

The genes are TRBV12-3 or TRBV12-4 and TRBJ2-1; TRBD2 is a possible D gene (5 bases). The germline V and J ends were trimmed by 5 bases and 4 bases, with 6 bases remaining between them. The CDR3 consists of 12 residues. CDR3 in DNA: TGTGCCAGCAGTCCGGGGTACAATGAGCAGTTCTTC. This encodes CASSPGYNEQFF.

This chain links TRBV27 with TRBJ1-6; 8 positions agree with TRBD1. Germline CDR1 is MNHEY and CDR2 is SMNVEV (reference sequence). This CDR3 region has 14 residues. J lost 11 bases, V lost 7 bases, and 10 bases had no gene match. CDR3 sequence: CASTPGGAGTPLHF. The DNA of the CDR3 is TGTGCCAGCACCCCAGGGGGCGCGGGAACACCCCTCCACTTT.

This chain connects TRBV6-5 to TRBJ1-3; D remains unclear. With 6 bases removed from V and 0 bases from J, the gap between germline ends came to 9 bases. Germline V gene sequence: CDR1 MNHEY, CDR2 SVGAGI. This CDR3 has 14 amino acids. CDR3 amino acids: CASSRVTSGNTIYF. The CDR3, as DNA: TGTGCCAGCAGCCGAGTCACCTCTGGAAACACCATATATTTT.

The chain recombines TRBV6-5 with TRBJ2-1; D may be TRBD2 (5 bases). The CDR3 spans 14 residues. Trimming left V 7 bases short and J 4 bases short, with 14 bases between. CDR1 is MNHEY and CDR2 is SVGAGI in the germline V gene. CDR3 nucleotides: TGTGCCAGCAAGTCTGGGAGTTGGTACAATGAGCAGTTCTTC. Its protein product is CASKSGSWYNEQFF.

The CDR3 coding sequence is TGTGCCAGCAGCCAAGATCTTGAAGGGGGCGCGGGGCAGTACTTC. Amino acid sequence: CASSQDLEGGAGQYF. V gene TRBV3-1 (or the pseudogene TRBV3-2) combines with J gene TRBJ2-7; 7 bases match TRBD1. Trimming at V came to 0 bases and at J to 9 bases, leaving 11 bases not matched to a gene. The germline V gene encodes CDR1 LGHDT and CDR2 YNNKEL (reference sequence). The CDR3 consists of 15 residues.

V is TRBV24-1 and J is TRBJ2-1, with 7 bases that match TRBD1. The CDR3 loop spans 16 amino acids. Unmatched junction bases numbered 7, after V lost 4 bases and J lost 2 bases. Germline V gene lookup returns CDR1 KGHDR and CDR2 SFDVKD. CDR3: CATSEPQGTTYNEQFF. The CDR3 nucleotides read TGTGCCACCAGTGAACCACAGGGGACAACCTACAATGAGCAGTTCTTC.

The chain couples TRBV27 to TRBJ2-2; a weak D match, TRBD1 (6 bases). Per the germline V gene, CDR1 is MNHEY and CDR2 is SMNVEV (reference sequence). The V and J ends lost 8 bases and 0 bases respectively, with 13 bases between them. The length of the CDR3 is 15 residues. The CDR3 DNA follows: TGTGCCAGCCACACAGGGATCACGAACACCGGGGAGCTGTTTTTT. Residues: CASHTGITNTGELFF.

This clone was seen a single time. This chain connects TRBV24-1 to TRBJ2-1; a weak D match, TRBD2 (6 bases). V was cut by 3 bases and J by 7 bases, with 15 bases left in between. Per germline, CDR1 KGHDR and CDR2 SFDVKD. The CDR3 contains 15 residues. The CDR3 spells CATSDPSLAWNEQFF. The CDR3 coding sequence is TGTGCCACCAGTGATCCGTCGCTAGCGTGGAATGAGCAGTTCTTC.

The sample holds one count of this clone. The DNA for the CDR3 is TGTGCCAGTGAGGGTATTGGGACAGATAAAGGCAACGTCCTGACTTTC. It codes for CASEGIGTDKGNVLTF. The chain couples TRBV21-1 to TRBJ2-6; no check of the table's D call, TRBD1, against the DNA was made. TRBV21-1 is recorded as a pseudogene. This CDR3 contains 16 residues.

This clone appeared a single time. J is TRBJ1-2 and V is TRBV27; the match to TRBD1 covers 10 bases. V trimming: 8 bases; J trimming: 0 bases; junction bases outside the gene matches: 9. Germline V gene lookup returns CDR1 MNHEY and CDR2 SMNVEV (reference sequence). CDR3 size: 16 residues. The CDR3 DNA sequence: TGTGCCAGCTGGTCCCGGGACAGGGGCTCTAACTATGGCTACACCTTC. This sequence encodes CASWSRDRGSNYGYTF.